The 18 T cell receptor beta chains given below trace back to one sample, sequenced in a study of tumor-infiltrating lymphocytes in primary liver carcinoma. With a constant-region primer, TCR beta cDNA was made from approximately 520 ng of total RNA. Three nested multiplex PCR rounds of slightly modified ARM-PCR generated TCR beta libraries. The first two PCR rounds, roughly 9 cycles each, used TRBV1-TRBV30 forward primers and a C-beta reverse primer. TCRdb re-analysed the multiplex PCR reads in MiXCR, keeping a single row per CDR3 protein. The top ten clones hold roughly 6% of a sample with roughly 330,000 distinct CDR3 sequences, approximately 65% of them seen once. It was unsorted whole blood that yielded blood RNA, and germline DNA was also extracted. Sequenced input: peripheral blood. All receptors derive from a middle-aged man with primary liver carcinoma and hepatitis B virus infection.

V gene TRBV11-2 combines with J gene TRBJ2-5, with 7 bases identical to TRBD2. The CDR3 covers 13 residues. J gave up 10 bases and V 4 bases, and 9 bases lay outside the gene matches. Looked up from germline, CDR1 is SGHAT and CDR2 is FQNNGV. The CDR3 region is CASSSTSREVQYF. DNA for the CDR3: TGTGCCAGCAGCTCGACTAGCCGGGAGGTCCAGTACTTC.

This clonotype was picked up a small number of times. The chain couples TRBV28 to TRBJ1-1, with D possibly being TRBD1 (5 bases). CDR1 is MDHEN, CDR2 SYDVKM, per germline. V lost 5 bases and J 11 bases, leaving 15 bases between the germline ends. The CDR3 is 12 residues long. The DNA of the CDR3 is TGTGCCAGCAGTCCGAGACAGATTGGGGCTTTCTTT. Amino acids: CASSPRQIGAFF. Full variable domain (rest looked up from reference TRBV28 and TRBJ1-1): DVKVTQSSRYLVKRTGEKVFLECVQDMDHENMFWYRQDPGLGLRLIYFSYDVKMKEKGDIPEGYSVSREKKERFSLILESASTNQTSMYLCASSPRQIGAFFGQGTRLTVV.

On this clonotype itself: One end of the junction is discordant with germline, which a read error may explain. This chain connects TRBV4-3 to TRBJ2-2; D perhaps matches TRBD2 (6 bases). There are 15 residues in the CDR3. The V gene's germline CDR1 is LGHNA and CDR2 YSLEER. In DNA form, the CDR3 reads TGCGCCAGAAGCCAAGATCCGGGGGACGCCGGGGAGCTGTTTTTT. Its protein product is CARSQDPGDAGELFF.

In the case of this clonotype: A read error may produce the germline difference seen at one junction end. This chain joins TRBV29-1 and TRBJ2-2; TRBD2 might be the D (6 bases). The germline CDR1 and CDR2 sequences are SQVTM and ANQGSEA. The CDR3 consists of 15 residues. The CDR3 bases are TGCAGCGTTGAATTGGGAGGCCCGAACACCGGGGAGCTGCCTTTT. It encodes CSVELGGPNTGELPF.

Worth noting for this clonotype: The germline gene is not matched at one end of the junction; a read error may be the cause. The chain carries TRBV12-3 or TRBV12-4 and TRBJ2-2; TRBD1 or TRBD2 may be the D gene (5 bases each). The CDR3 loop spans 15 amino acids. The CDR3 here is CASSLTLAIAGGLFF. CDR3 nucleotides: TGTGCCAGCAGTTTAACGCTGGCGATTGCTGGGGGGCTGTTTTTT.

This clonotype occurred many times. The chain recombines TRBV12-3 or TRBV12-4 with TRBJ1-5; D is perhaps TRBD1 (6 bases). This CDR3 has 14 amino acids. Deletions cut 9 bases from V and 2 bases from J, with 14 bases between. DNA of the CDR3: TGTGCCAGTTCCTGGGGGCGCGGCAATCAGCCCCAGCATTTT. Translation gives CASSWGRGNQPQHF.

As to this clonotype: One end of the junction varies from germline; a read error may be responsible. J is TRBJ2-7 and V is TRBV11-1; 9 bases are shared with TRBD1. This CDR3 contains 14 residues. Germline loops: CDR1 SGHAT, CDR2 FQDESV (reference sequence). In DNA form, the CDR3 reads TGTGCCAGCGGCGTAAACAGGGGGCCCTACGAGCATTACTTC. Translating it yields CASGVNRGPYEHYF.

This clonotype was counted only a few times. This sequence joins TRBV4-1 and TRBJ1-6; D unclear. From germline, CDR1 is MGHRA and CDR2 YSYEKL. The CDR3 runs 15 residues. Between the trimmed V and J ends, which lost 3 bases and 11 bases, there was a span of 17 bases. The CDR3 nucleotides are TGCGCCAGCAGCCAGGGGTCCATGGGCGATCCACCCCTCCACTTT. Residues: CASSQGSMGDPPLHF.

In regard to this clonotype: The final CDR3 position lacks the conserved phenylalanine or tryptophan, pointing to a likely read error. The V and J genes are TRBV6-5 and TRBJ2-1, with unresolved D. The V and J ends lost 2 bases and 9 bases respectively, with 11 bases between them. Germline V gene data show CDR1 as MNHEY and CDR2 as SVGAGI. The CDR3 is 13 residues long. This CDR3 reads CASSYRVPGEQFL. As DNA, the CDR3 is TGTGCCAGCAGTTACCGGGTCCCGGGTGAGCAGTTCCTC.

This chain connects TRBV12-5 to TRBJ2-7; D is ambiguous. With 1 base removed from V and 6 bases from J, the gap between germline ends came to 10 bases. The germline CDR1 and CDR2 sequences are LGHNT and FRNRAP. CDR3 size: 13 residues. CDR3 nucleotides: TGTGCTAGTGGTTTGGGGCCATCCCTCGAGCAGTACTTC. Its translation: CASGLGPSLEQYF. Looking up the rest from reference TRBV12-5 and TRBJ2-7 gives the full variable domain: DARVTQTPRHKVTEMGQEVTMRCQPILGHNTVFWYRQTMMQGLELLAYFRNRAPLDDSGMPKDRFSAEMPDATLATLKIQPSEPRDSAVYFCASGLGPSLEQYFGPGTRLTVT.

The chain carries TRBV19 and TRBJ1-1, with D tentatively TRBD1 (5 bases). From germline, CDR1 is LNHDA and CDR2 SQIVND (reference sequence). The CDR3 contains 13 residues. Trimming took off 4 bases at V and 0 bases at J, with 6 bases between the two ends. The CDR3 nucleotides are TGTGCCAGTAGTAGGGGGGTGAACACTGAAGCTTTCTTT. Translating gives CASSRGVNTEAFF.

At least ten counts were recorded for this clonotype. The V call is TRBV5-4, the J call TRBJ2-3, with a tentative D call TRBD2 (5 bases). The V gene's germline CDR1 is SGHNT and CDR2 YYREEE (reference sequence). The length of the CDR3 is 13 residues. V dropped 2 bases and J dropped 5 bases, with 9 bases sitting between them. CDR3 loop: CASSLLGLDTQYF. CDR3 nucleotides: TGTGCCAGCAGCTTACTAGGGTTAGATACGCAGTATTTT.

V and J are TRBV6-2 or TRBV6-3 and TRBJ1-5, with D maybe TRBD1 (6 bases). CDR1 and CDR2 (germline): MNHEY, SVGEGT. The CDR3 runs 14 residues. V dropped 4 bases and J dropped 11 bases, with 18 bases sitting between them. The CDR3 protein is CASSLGQGNKSQHF. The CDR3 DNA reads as TGTGCCAGCAGTTTGGGACAAGGCAATAAGTCCCAGCATTTT.

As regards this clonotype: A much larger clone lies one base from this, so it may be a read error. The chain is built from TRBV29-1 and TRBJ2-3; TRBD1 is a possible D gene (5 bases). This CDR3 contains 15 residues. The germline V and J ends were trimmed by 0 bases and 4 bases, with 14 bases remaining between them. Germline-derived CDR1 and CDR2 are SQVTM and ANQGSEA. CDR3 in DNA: TGCAGCGTTGAAGAGAGAAGCAGGGAACCAGATACGCAGTATTTT. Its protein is CSVEERSREPDTQYF.

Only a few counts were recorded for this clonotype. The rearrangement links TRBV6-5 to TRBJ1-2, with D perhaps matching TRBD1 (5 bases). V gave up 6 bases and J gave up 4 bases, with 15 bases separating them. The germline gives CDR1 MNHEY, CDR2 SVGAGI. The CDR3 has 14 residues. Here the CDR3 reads CASSFPGRLYGYTF. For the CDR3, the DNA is TGTGCCAGCAGCTTCCCGGGACGTCTCTATGGCTACACCTTC.

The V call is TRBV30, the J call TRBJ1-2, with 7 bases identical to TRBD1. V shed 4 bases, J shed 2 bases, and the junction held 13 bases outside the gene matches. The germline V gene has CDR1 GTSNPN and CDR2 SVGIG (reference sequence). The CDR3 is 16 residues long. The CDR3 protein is CAWTTGTAIGNYGYTF. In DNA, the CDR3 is TGTGCCTGGACGACCGGGACAGCTATAGGCAACTATGGCTACACCTTC.

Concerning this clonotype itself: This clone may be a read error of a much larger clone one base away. The DNA of the CDR3 is TGCGCCAGCCGCCAAGACGGGAAGGAAGATACGCAGTATTTT. Its translation is CASRQDGKEDTQYF. The gene calls are TRBV4-1 and TRBJ2-3, with TRBD2 as a possible D gene (5 bases). Germline V lookup: CDR1 MGHRA, CDR2 YSYEKL. This CDR3 comprises 14 residues.

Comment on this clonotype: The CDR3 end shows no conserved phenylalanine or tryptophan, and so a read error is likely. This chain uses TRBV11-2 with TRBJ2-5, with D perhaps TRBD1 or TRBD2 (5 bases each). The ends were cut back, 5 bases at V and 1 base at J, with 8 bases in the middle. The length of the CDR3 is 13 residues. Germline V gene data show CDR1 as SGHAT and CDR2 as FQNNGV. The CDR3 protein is CASSPGTQETQYL. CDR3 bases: TGTGCCAGCAGCCCTGGGACCCAAGAGACCCAGTACCTC.